These 25 T cell receptor beta chains were sequenced from one sample in a study of T cell responses to AZD1222 COVID-19 vaccine. Using immunoSEQ multiplex PCR, the repertoire was profiled, and TCRdb retains in-frame clones only, with some absent. The table lists around 120,000 clones, 84% of them singletons, with about 28% in the top ten. The input for sequencing was peripheral blood, taken 28 days after the second AZD1222 dose. Source of these receptors: an adult who received the AZD1222 COVID-19 vaccine.

The chain joins TRBV6-5 to TRBJ1-5; no firm D call. V dropped 5 bases and J dropped 3 bases, with 11 bases sitting between them. The CDR3 extends over 14 amino acids. The germline CDR1 and CDR2 sequences are MNHEY and SVGAGI. As DNA, the CDR3 is TGTGCCAGCAGTAGGGTGGGATACAATCAGCCCCAGCATTTT. Translated, it gives CASSRVGYNQPQHF.

J is TRBJ1-4 and V is TRBV6-6, with D unclear. The germline V gene has CDR1 MNHNY and CDR2 SVGAGI (reference sequence). The CDR3 has 15 amino acids. V gave up 4 bases and J gave up 0 bases, with 9 bases separating them. DNA for the CDR3: TGTGCCAGCAGTTCCCTCGGGGCAACTAATGAAAAACTGTTTTTT. It specifies CASSSLGATNEKLFF.

V and J are TRBV10-3 and TRBJ2-7, with TRBD2 matching 10 bases. This CDR3 has 16 residues. Germline CDR1 reads ENHRY; CDR2 reads SYGVKD. The V gene end was trimmed by 4 bases and the J gene end by 6 bases; junction bases not matched to a gene: 12. CDR3 in DNA: TGTGCCATCAGTGTAGCGGGGGGTCACGACGGCGGCGAGCAGTACTTC. This codes for CAISVAGGHDGGEQYF.

The V gene is TRBV28, the J gene TRBJ2-7; 7 positions agree with TRBD1. The CDR3 is made up of 15 amino acids. Germline CDR1 is MDHEN and CDR2 is SYDVKM. The J segment lost 1 base and the V segment lost 6 bases, leaving 9 bases of the junction unmatched. The CDR3 loop is CASRTGDSRSYEQYF. The CDR3 region has the DNA TGTGCCAGCAGGACTGGGGACAGTAGATCCTACGAGCAGTACTTC.

On this clone itself: Other DNA sequences from this sample encode an identical CDR3 as well. V usage is TRBV2 and J usage is TRBJ2-3; D is tentatively TRBD1 or TRBD2 (6 bases each). The CDR3 has 15 amino acids. V lost 5 bases to trimming and J lost 0 bases, with 12 bases between them. Germline V CDR1 and CDR2: SNHLY, FYNNEI. The CDR3 coding sequence is TGTGCCAGCAGTAGTCGGGGGCCAAGCACAGATACGCAGTATTTT. Translated: CASSSRGPSTDTQYF.

The genes are TRBV19 and TRBJ1-5, with 7 bases aligning to TRBD1. The trim removed 4 bases at V and 3 bases at J, leaving 3 bases unmatched. The CDR3 has 14 residues. The germline CDR1 and CDR2 sequences are LNHDA and SQIVND (reference sequence). This CDR3 is CASSTDRNNQPQHF. CDR3 nucleotides: TGTGCCAGTAGTACGGACAGGAACAATCAGCCCCAGCATTTT.

The chain joins TRBV12-3 or TRBV12-4 to TRBJ2-3; no clear D gene. The length of the CDR3 is 13 residues. Trimming cost V 1 base and J 3 bases, with 5 bases left between them. The CDR3 spells CASSLEGTDTQYF. The CDR3 DNA is TGTGCCAGCAGTTTAGAAGGGACAGATACGCAGTATTTT.

J is TRBJ1-3 and V is TRBV7-2; D remains ambiguous. From germline, CDR1 is SGHTA and CDR2 FQGNSA. The CDR3 totals 14 residues. The V end was cut by 1 base, the J end by 4 bases, with 8 bases between. CDR3 protein: CASSLVPAGNTIYF. In DNA form, the CDR3 reads TGTGCCAGCAGCTTAGTTCCGGCAGGAAACACCATATATTTT.

The chain has TRBV6-6 and TRBJ2-5, with TRBD2 identical over 7 bases. This CDR3 is built from 14 residues. CDR1 is MNHNY, CDR2 SVGAGI, per germline (reference sequence). With 4 bases clipped from V and 4 bases from J, the junction kept 6 bases outside the gene matches. This chain's CDR3 is CASSSWTRVETQYF. The CDR3 bases are TGTGCCAGCAGTTCCTGGACTAGGGTAGAGACCCAGTACTTC.

This clone was counted only a few times. The gene calls are TRBV7-2 and TRBJ1-6; the D gene is possibly TRBD1 (6 bases). The CDR3 runs 14 residues. V was pared by 3 bases and J by 10 bases, with 13 bases between. Germline values: CDR1 SGHTA, CDR2 FQGNSA. CDR3 region: CASSFLGQGSPLHF. The CDR3 DNA follows: TGTGCCAGCAGCTTTTTGGGACAAGGGTCACCCCTCCACTTT.

The J gene is TRBJ1-4, the V gene TRBV4-2; 9 bases are a match to TRBD1. Looked up from germline, CDR1 is LGHNA and CDR2 is YNFKEQ. The CDR3 length is 15 residues. V was clipped by 4 bases and J by 6 bases; unmatched bases: 6. The CDR3 region is CASSPAGTGYEKLFF. CDR3 DNA sequence: TGTGCCAGCAGCCCTGCCGGGACAGGGTATGAAAAACTGTTTTTT.

This clone came up a few times. The chain combines TRBV27 with TRBJ1-6; 7 nucleotides line up with TRBD1. V gave up 10 bases and J gave up 7 bases; unmatched junction bases: 22. CDR1 is MNHEY and CDR2 is SMNVEV in the germline V gene (reference sequence). The CDR3 is 18 residues long. The CDR3 region has the DNA TGTGCCACCACTTCCGGGACAGTAAACCAAGGCCCGAATTCACCCCTCCACTTT. Its protein is CATTSGTVNQGPNSPLHF.

This clone has just a few counts. V and J are TRBV5-4 and TRBJ1-3; D remains ambiguous. The CDR3 is 14 amino acids. Trimming stripped 0 bases from V and 7 bases from J, with 11 bases between. Germline values: CDR1 SGHNT, CDR2 YYREEE (reference sequence). The CDR3 DNA sequence: TGTGCCAGCAGCTTGGGTTGGGCCGGGAACACCATATATTTT. Translation: CASSLGWAGNTIYF.

The chain recombines TRBV11-3 with TRBJ1-2, with a possible D match to TRBD1 (5 bases). Deletions cut 2 bases from V and 4 bases from J, with 11 bases between. Per germline, CDR1 SGHNT and CDR2 YENEEA. This CDR3 contains 14 residues. This chain's CDR3 is CASSLQGVSYGYTF. DNA for the CDR3: TGTGCCAGCAGCTTACAGGGTGTATCCTATGGCTACACCTTC.

The chain joins TRBV5-4 to TRBJ2-6, with D perhaps matching TRBD1 or TRBD2 (5 bases each). The germline CDR1 and CDR2 sequences are SGHNT and YYREEE (reference sequence). Between the trimmed V and J ends, which lost 4 bases and 2 bases, there was a span of 13 bases. This CDR3 comprises 16 residues. CDR3 sequence (DNA): TGTGCCAGCAGCCGCGCCTGGGGGACTGGGGCCAACGTCCTGACTTTC. Translating it yields CASSRAWGTGANVLTF. The entire variable domain, with the rest obtained from reference TRBV5-4 and TRBJ2-6, is as follows: ETGVTQSPTHLIKTRGQQVTLRCSSQSGHNTVSWYQQALGQGPQFIFQYYREEENGRGNFPPRFSGLQFPNYSSELNVNALELDDSALYLCASSRAWGTGANVLTFGAGSRLTVL.

V is TRBV18 and J is TRBJ1-5; D gene ambiguous. The V gene lost 6 bases and the J gene lost 7 bases, with 13 bases spanning the gap. From germline, CDR1 is KGHSH and CDR2 LQKENI. The CDR3 is 13 residues long. DNA of the CDR3: TGTGCCAGCTCCGATGGAGTCTACCAGCCCCAGCATTTT. Translation: CASSDGVYQPQHF.

The chain uses TRBV4-3 and TRBJ1-2; D perhaps matches TRBD1 (5 bases). The CDR3 spans 15 residues. The ends were cut back, 0 bases at V and 1 base at J, with 9 bases in the middle. Per germline, CDR1 LGHNA and CDR2 YSLEER. Written as DNA, the CDR3 is TGCGCCAGCAGCCAAGATCGTGACAGTAACTATGGCTACACCTTC. Translating gives CASSQDRDSNYGYTF.

The CDR3 coding sequence is TGTGCCAGCAGCTTTGGAACCCCTGGGGACACTGAAGCTTTCTTT. This encodes CASSFGTPGDTEAFF. The V gene is TRBV7-9, the J gene TRBJ1-1; D uncertain. The ends were cut back, 3 bases at V and 3 bases at J, with 14 bases in the middle. The germline V gene has CDR1 SEHNR and CDR2 FQNEAQ (reference sequence). There are 15 residues in the CDR3.

This clone was counted ten times or more. The rearrangement links TRBV28 to TRBJ2-7; TRBD1 aligns across 9 bases. After removal of 2 bases from V and 6 bases from J, the junction contained 8 bases not matched to a gene. Germline CDR1 and CDR2: MDHEN and SYDVKM. The CDR3 has 15 residues. CDR3 region: CASSLEGQGITEQYF. DNA of the CDR3: TGTGCCAGCAGTTTAGAGGGACAGGGAATAACCGAGCAGTACTTC.

The V call is TRBV7-2, the J call TRBJ2-5; D not resolved. V gave up 3 bases and J gave up 5 bases, with 4 bases separating them. CDR3 length: 11 amino acids. CDR1 is SGHTA and CDR2 is FQGNSA in the germline V gene. The CDR3 loop reads CASSFYETQYF. For the CDR3, the DNA is TGTGCCAGCAGCTTTTATGAGACCCAGTACTTC.

The chain has TRBV5-1 and TRBJ1-1; D uncertain. This CDR3 region has 15 residues. V was cut by 4 bases and J by 1 base, with 14 bases left in between. In germline, CDR1 is SGHRS, CDR2 YFSETQ. CDR3 residues: CASSPPRAGNTEAFF. For the CDR3, the DNA is TGCGCCAGCAGCCCCCCCCGGGCTGGGAACACTGAAGCTTTCTTT.

V is TRBV7-9 and J is TRBJ2-1, with TRBD2 matching 8 bases. The CDR3 loop spans 15 amino acids. Germline values: CDR1 SEHNR, CDR2 FQNEAQ (reference sequence). J lost 4 bases, V lost 1 base, and 3 bases had no gene match. The CDR3 DNA sequence: TGTGCCAGCAGCTTAGAAGCGGGGGTATACAATGAGCAGTTCTTC. Its protein product is CASSLEAGVYNEQFF.

The chain couples TRBV6-5 to TRBJ1-2; the D is unclear. V was clipped by 2 bases and J by 4 bases, with 14 bases between them. Germline V gives CDR1 MNHEY, CDR2 SVGAGI. The CDR3 extends over 15 amino acids. The CDR3 loop is CASSYGVVPTYGYTF. CDR3 DNA sequence: TGTGCCAGCAGTTACGGGGTCGTGCCCACCTATGGCTACACCTTC.

In this sample, this clone turned up once. The chain is built from TRBV7-9 and TRBJ2-1; D assignment may be TRBD1 or TRBD2 (6 bases each). From germline, CDR1 is SEHNR and CDR2 FQNEAQ (reference sequence). Trimming shortened V by 3 bases and J by 0 bases, and 15 bases separated the two germline ends. CDR3 size: 17 residues. CDR3 DNA sequence: TGTGCCAGCAGCTTCAGGGGCCTAGCGATCTCCTACAATGAGCAGTTCTTC. It codes for CASSFRGLAISYNEQFF. Variable domain in full (rest from reference TRBV7-9 and TRBJ2-1): DTGVSQNPRHKITKRGQNVTFRCDPISEHNRLYWYRQTLGQGPEFLTYFQNEAQLEKSRLLSDRFSAERPKGSFSTLEIQRTEQGDSAMYLCASSFRGLAISYNEQFFGPGTRLTVL.

V usage is TRBV30 and J usage is TRBJ1-5; D is possibly TRBD1 (5 bases). Germline V gene data show CDR1 as GTSNPN and CDR2 as SVGIG (reference sequence). This CDR3 spans 16 amino acids. The V end lost 0 bases, the J end lost 2 bases, and 14 bases lay between the germline ends. CDR3 sequence: CAWSVRQGVGNQPQHF. CDR3 nucleotide sequence: TGTGCCTGGAGTGTTCGGCAGGGCGTCGGCAATCAGCCCCAGCATTTT.